One sample yielded the 21 T cell receptor beta chains listed below, sequenced in a study of control samples from healthy donors and cancer patients. Data came from immunoSEQ multiplex PCR; TCRdb stores just in-frame clones and leaves some out. Here the sample table reports fewer than 200,000 clones. Input material: blood. The receptor set was obtained from a woman aged 25 to 39 in good health.

The chain has TRBV6-2 or TRBV6-3 and TRBJ1-2, with TRBD1 as a possible D gene (6 bases). This CDR3 contains 16 residues. V was trimmed by 6 bases and J by 4 bases, leaving 21 bases between them. CDR1 and CDR2 (germline): MNHEY, SVGEGT. The CDR3 bases are TGTGCCAGCAGCTCCCTCGATCGGACAGAAACCTATGGCTACACCTTC. Translation: CASSSLDRTETYGYTF.

The V and J genes are TRBV4-1 and TRBJ2-1; 15 nucleotides line up with TRBD2. CDR1 MGHRA and CDR2 YSYEKL come from the germline V gene. The CDR3 is made up of 16 amino acids. J lost 10 bases, V lost 2 bases, and 6 bases had no gene match. CDR3 sequence reads: CASSQRTSGGAGEQFF. In DNA form, the CDR3 reads TGCGCCAGCAGCCAACGGACTAGCGGGGGGGCCGGGGAGCAGTTCTTC.

The rearrangement uses TRBV4-1 and TRBJ1-3; D is ambiguous. Trimming pared 0 bases from V and 0 bases from J, leaving 6 bases between. This CDR3 comprises 15 residues. CDR1 is MGHRA and CDR2 is YSYEKL in the germline V gene. This chain's CDR3 is CASSQEMISGNTIYF. The CDR3 DNA reads as TGCGCCAGCAGCCAAGAGATGATCTCTGGAAACACCATATATTTT.

This chain links TRBV4-1 with TRBJ1-3; D remains ambiguous. V shed 6 bases and J shed 2 bases, with 11 bases lying between them. CDR1 and CDR2 from the germline V gene are MGHRA and YSYEKL. The CDR3 loop spans 14 amino acids. Written as DNA, the CDR3 is TGCGCCAGCAGGAATCCGGCAGCTGGAAACACCATATATTTT. Amino acid sequence: CASRNPAAGNTIYF.

The chain has TRBV11-2 and TRBJ1-1, with no clear D. CDR3 length: 12 amino acids. Germline loops: CDR1 SGHAT, CDR2 FQNNGV. The V gene lost 5 bases and the J gene lost 4 bases, with 8 bases spanning the gap. In DNA form, the CDR3 reads TGTGCCAGCAGCCCTTTCCCCACTGAAGCTTTCTTT. It codes for CASSPFPTEAFF. The variable domain in full, completed from reference TRBV11-2 and TRBJ1-1, reads EAGVAQSPRYKIIEKRQSVAFWCNPISGHATLYWYQQILGQGPKLLIQFQNNGVVDDSQLPKDRFSAERLKGVDSTLKIQPAKLEDSAVYLCASSPFPTEAFFGQGTRLTVV.

The chain combines TRBV6-2 or TRBV6-3 with TRBJ2-7, with TRBD1 matching over 9 bases. V was clipped by 2 bases and J by 6 bases; unmatched bases: 8. The CDR3 runs 15 residues. Germline V gene lookup returns CDR1 MNHEY and CDR2 SVGEGT. The CDR3 sequence is CASSYGMGQGIEQYF. In DNA form, the CDR3 reads TGTGCCAGCAGTTACGGTATGGGACAGGGAATCGAGCAGTACTTC.

The chain carries TRBV7-3 and TRBJ2-2, with 7 bases fitting TRBD2. The V and J ends lost 5 bases and 0 bases, in that order; junction bases with no gene match: 3. This CDR3 is 15 amino acids long. Germline CDR1 reads SGHTA; CDR2 reads FQGTGA. CDR3 region: CASSPGGSNTGELFF. Here the CDR3 DNA reads TGTGCCAGCAGCCCGGGGGGTTCGAACACCGGGGAGCTGTTTTTT.

The chain combines TRBV9 with TRBJ1-4, with D possibly TRBD1 on 6 matching bases. The ends were cut back, 0 bases at V and 11 bases at J, with 14 bases in the middle. Germline lookup yields CDR1 SGDLS and CDR2 YYNGEE. The CDR3 has 14 amino acids. The CDR3 DNA is TGTGCCAGCAGCGTAGACAGGGACCTAGGGAAACTGTTTTTT. Its translation is CASSVDRDLGKLFF.

CDR3 protein: CASRNVWETQYF. The CDR3 region has the DNA TGTGCCAGCAGGAATGTATGGGAGACCCAGTACTTC. V is TRBV7-9 and J is TRBJ2-5; D gene ambiguous. The germline V and J ends were trimmed by 6 bases and 5 bases, with 10 bases remaining between them. The CDR3 loop spans 12 amino acids. Germline V gene data show CDR1 as SEHNR and CDR2 as FQNEAQ (reference sequence).

The V and J genes are TRBV6-5 and TRBJ1-2; 8 positions agree with TRBD1. This CDR3 spans 15 amino acids. CDR1 and CDR2 (germline): MNHEY, SVGAGI. V lost 5 bases, J lost 7 bases, and 12 bases stayed unmatched. The CDR3 spells CASSIGQGRGIGYTF. Here the CDR3 DNA reads TGTGCCAGCAGTATCGGACAGGGCAGGGGTATTGGCTACACCTTC.

The chain couples TRBV5-1 to TRBJ1-5; no firm D call. In germline, CDR1 is SGHRS, CDR2 YFSETQ. The V and J ends lost 4 bases and 1 base respectively, with 9 bases between them. CDR3 length equals 14 residues. The CDR3 DNA reads as TGCGCCAGCAGCGAGTCCCACAGCAATCAGCCCCAGCATTTT. Translation: CASSESHSNQPQHF.

V gene TRBV2 combines with J gene TRBJ1-1; D might be TRBD1 (5 bases). V dropped 6 bases and J dropped 3 bases, with 14 bases sitting between them. The length of the CDR3 is 14 residues. Germline lookup yields CDR1 SNHLY and CDR2 FYNNEI. DNA of the CDR3: TGTGCCAGCAGCCGGGACGGATTGTACACTGAAGCTTTCTTT. Residues: CASSRDGLYTEAFF.

The rearrangement uses TRBV28 and TRBJ2-3, with D possibly matching TRBD2 (6 bases). This CDR3 comprises 15 residues. Germline CDR1 and CDR2: MDHEN and SYDVKM. V was cut by 3 bases and J by 4 bases, with 14 bases left in between. The CDR3 loop is CASSFIGGEADTQYF. Written as DNA, the CDR3 is TGTGCCAGCAGTTTTATCGGCGGGGAAGCAGATACGCAGTATTTT.

The chain has TRBV4-1 and TRBJ2-7; perhaps D is TRBD1 or TRBD2 (5 bases each). CDR3 size: 14 residues. Trimming shortened V by 1 base and J by 3 bases, and 10 bases separated the two germline ends. Germline values: CDR1 MGHRA, CDR2 YSYEKL. CDR3 nucleotides: TGCGCCAGCAGCCAAGTGGGACCCCGCTACGAGCAGTACTTC. Translated, it gives CASSQVGPRYEQYF.

The genes are TRBV7-6 and TRBJ1-3; no definite D call. Trimming removed 4 bases at V and 0 bases at J, with 13 bases between. The CDR3 sequence is 16 residues long. CDR1 SGHVS and CDR2 FNYEAQ come from the germline V gene. The chain's CDR3 is CASSSTGRTSGNTIYF. CDR3 DNA: TGTGCCAGCAGCTCAACCGGACGGACCTCTGGAAACACCATATATTTT.

The chain joins TRBV4-2 to TRBJ1-5; D gene uncertain. V shed 1 base and J shed 0 bases, with 7 bases lying between them. CDR1 is LGHNA, CDR2 YNFKEQ, per germline. The CDR3 consists of 15 residues. For the CDR3, the DNA is TGTGCCAGCAGCCAAGGGACGGTTAGCAATCAGCCCCAGCATTTT. This gives the protein CASSQGTVSNQPQHF.

The chain is built from TRBV13 and TRBJ1-5; D might be TRBD1 (6 bases). The CDR3 has 16 amino acids. The germline CDR1 and CDR2 sequences are PRHDT and FYEKMQ (reference sequence). With 3 bases removed from V and 7 bases from J, the gap between germline ends came to 19 bases. The DNA for the CDR3 is TGTGCCAGCAGCTTTCGGGGCGGAGGGGGTGGGCAGCCCCAGCATTTT. This gives the protein CASSFRGGGGGQPQHF.

The chain recombines TRBV3-1 (or the pseudogene TRBV3-2) with TRBJ2-3, with a tentative D call TRBD2 (5 bases). The ends were cut back, 1 base at V and 2 bases at J, with 10 bases in the middle. Germline values: CDR1 LGHDT, CDR2 YNNKEL (reference sequence). This CDR3 comprises 15 residues. CDR3 in amino acids: CASSQAPDFTDTQYF. The CDR3 DNA reads as TGTGCCAGCAGCCAAGCCCCGGACTTCACAGATACGCAGTATTTT.

This chain uses TRBV3-1 (or the pseudogene TRBV3-2) with TRBJ1-2, with 7 bases matching TRBD1. Germline CDR1 and CDR2: LGHDT and YNNKEL (reference sequence). The CDR3 is 13 amino acids. After removal of 4 bases from V and 6 bases from J, the junction contained 5 bases not matched to a gene. CDR3: CASSLNDRDGYTF. The CDR3 region has the DNA TGTGCCAGCAGCCTTAATGACAGGGATGGCTACACCTTC.

With regard to this clone: This CDR3 is also generated by other DNA sequences in the sample. The chain is built from TRBV6-6 and TRBJ1-2; possibly TRBD1 for D (5 bases). V was clipped by 9 bases and J by 1 base, with 12 bases between them. Per germline, CDR1 MNHNY and CDR2 SVGAGI (reference sequence). CDR3 length: 13 residues. CDR3 protein: CASQGTVNYGYTF. The CDR3 region has the DNA TGTGCCAGTCAGGGAACTGTTAACTATGGCTACACCTTC.

V is TRBV27 and J is TRBJ1-5, with D uncertain. This CDR3 is 15 amino acids long. Germline V lookup: CDR1 MNHEY, CDR2 SMNVEV (reference sequence). V was clipped by 7 bases and J by 3 bases, with 16 bases between them. The CDR3 region is CASTKLGGNNQPQHF. In DNA form, the CDR3 reads TGTGCCAGCACCAAACTCGGAGGAAACAATCAGCCCCAGCATTTT.